The present T cell receptor (beta chain) was sequenced within a study of neurological immune-mediated disorders (dated by TCRdb to between 2017 and 2020). Context from the whole study: Of the roughly 34 multiple sclerosis patients, roughly 30 had relapsing-remitting MS and 3 had secondary progressive MS. Peripheral blood TCR-beta repertoires from patients with HTLV-I-associated myelopathy (HAM/TSP), patients with multiple sclerosis, and healthy controls were compared in the study using UMI-based sequencing. The approximately 100 TCR-beta libraries included longitudinal samples, technical triplicates and paired sorted CD4+ and CD8+ T-cell subsets alongside PBMC samples. Of the approximately 70 subjects in the cohort, about 14 were HAM/TSP patients, about 34 were multiple sclerosis patients, and around 20 were healthy controls.

For the unsorted PBMC libraries, 2 million PBMCs were stored in RNAlater at -80 degrees C until RNA extraction and were used to generate the libraries. The multiple sclerosis patients were enrolled in a US clinical protocol that used magnetic resonance imaging to evaluate disease progression. Peripheral blood was subjected to Ficoll-Hypaque density gradient centrifugation to isolate PBMCs, which were then cryopreserved in liquid nitrogen. The CDR3, from cysteine to phenylalanine, totals 15 residues. Just CDR3 DNA is preserved here, 45 bases in frame from base 1. CDR1 and CDR2, per the germline V gene, are ENHRY and SYGVKD. Germline trimming amounts to 6 bases on V and 8 bases on J, with 11 as the count of junction bases outside the gene matches. To synthesize cDNA, template-switch 5'RACE was performed with a primer carrying a 10-nucleotide random unique molecular identifier so that each TCR transcript was tagged. Each sequencing run produced over 180 million TCR-beta sequences covering 15-18 subjects. The RNeasy kit was used to extract total RNA. Using the KAPA Real-time Library Amplification kit, TCR-beta VDJ regions were amplified with primers for the TCR constant region and the 5'RACE anchor. A first PCR added sample indexes and Illumina adaptors, and a second PCR then raised library yield. After Ampure bead purification, the roughly 650 bp TCR product was size-selected on a 2% E-gel SizeSelection system. Before pooling, library quality was assessed on a Bioanalyzer, concentration was determined with Qubit, and library quantification was performed with the Kapa Library Quantification kit. An Illumina HiSeq 2500 sequenced the libraries paired-end 2 x 150 bp. To increase sequence diversity, roughly 23-30% phiX was spiked into each library pool. The authors processed their data as follows. The quality-filtered reads were processed with the UMI-based MiGEC pipeline, whose error correction step removed more than 75% of the raw TCR sequences. VDJ genes were aligned to IMGT germline references, and each clonotype was defined by a unique CDR3 amino acid sequence together with V-J genes. Clonal expansion, Shannon diversity and CDR3 relatedness were evaluated with VDJtools (CalcPairwiseDistances, ClusterSamples), while phylogenetic trees were built in CLCbio workbench. Expanded clones were defined as having at least 8 unique UMIs, based on coefficient-of-variation modelling across technical triplicates. TCRdb passed the public sequencing reads through fastp at Q25 and MiXCR, retaining productive beta sequences. Each record represents a unique CDR3 protein, reported with the most common genes and DNA among its rows. TCRdb, not the authors, supplied the V and J calls. For this sample the table gives about 60,000 distinct CDR3 sequences, of which approximately 4.4% were detected only once. The ten most abundant clones make up around 3% of the sample.

The study at large found these results: No clinical or MRI features were associated with the MS cluster, and the authors said that larger cohorts are needed. Across subjects, expanded clones never shared an identical CDR3 amino acid sequence, which suggests that the TCR-beta repertoires in every group were private. The highest TCR clonal expansion was observed in HAM/TSP patients, whereas the lowest was observed in MS patients, even when compared with healthy controls. Phylogenetic analysis grouped repertoires from 18 of 34 MS patients into a cluster of related CDR3 sequences, suggesting a possible repertoire-level signature.

This clonotype was seen at least ten times. It has no known antigen specificity. Qualities for individual bases were not recorded, and no much larger clone is one base off. Sequenced: PBMCs. Recombination linked TRBV10-3 to TRBJ2-1; 9 bases in the junction line up with TRBD2. This TCR came from a man in his forties or fifties with multiple sclerosis. CDR3 loop: CAIRGSGGLFHEQFF. In nucleotide form, the sequence is TGTGCCATCAGGGGTAGCGGGGGCCTTTTCCATGAGCAGTTCTTC.